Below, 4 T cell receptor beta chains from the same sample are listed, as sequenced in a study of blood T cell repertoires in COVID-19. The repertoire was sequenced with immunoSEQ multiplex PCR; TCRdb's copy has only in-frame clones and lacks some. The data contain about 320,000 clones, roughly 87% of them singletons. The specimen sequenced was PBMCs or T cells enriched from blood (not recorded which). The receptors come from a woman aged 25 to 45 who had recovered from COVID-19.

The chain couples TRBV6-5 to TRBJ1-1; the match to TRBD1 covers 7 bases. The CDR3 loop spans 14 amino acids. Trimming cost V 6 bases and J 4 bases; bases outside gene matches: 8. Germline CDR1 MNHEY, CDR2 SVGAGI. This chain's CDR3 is CASRETGRGTEAFF. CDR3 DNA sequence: TGTGCCAGCAGAGAGACAGGGCGGGGCACTGAAGCTTTCTTT.

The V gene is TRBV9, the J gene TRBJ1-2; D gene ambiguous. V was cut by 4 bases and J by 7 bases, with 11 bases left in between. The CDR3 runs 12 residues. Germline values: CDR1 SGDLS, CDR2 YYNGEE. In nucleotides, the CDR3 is TGTGCCAGCAGCCCCGGACTCTCTGGCTACACCTTC. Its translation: CASSPGLSGYTF.

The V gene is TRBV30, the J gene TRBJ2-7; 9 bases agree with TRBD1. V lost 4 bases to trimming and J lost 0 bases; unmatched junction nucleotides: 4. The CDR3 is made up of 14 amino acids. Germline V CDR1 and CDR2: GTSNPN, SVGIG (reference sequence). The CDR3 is CAWKRDRASYEQYF. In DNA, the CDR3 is TGTGCCTGGAAGCGGGACAGGGCCTCCTACGAGCAGTACTTC.

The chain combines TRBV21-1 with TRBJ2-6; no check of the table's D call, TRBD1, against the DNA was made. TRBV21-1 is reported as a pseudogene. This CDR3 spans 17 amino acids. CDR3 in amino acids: CASSMGRGGIGANVLTF. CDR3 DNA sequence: TGTGCCAGCAGCATGGGGCGAGGGGGAATTGGGGCCAACGTCCTGACTTTC.